This paragraph covers one T cell receptor beta chain sequence. This record comes from a study of T cells in tuberculosis. Background on the study: IGRA-negative adolescents, IGRA-positive adolescents with latent tuberculosis and adults with active tuberculosis formed this South African cohort.

Libraries were prepared by immunoSEQ multiplex PCR; TCRdb keeps only in-frame clonotypes and omits some of them. The data show 25,000 to 35,000 clones, with roughly 96% seen just once and around 2% held by the top ten. Germline V CDR1 and CDR2: SGHTA, FQGNSA. Deletions cut 6 bases from V and 7 bases from J, with 18 bases between. The CDR3 consists of 14 residues. Sequenced: PBMCs. V usage is TRBV7-2 and J usage is TRBJ2-5, with TRBD1 as a possible D gene (5 bases). The clonotype comes from a donor aged 10-29 years with latent tuberculosis or without tuberculosis infection. In DNA form, the CDR3 reads TGTGCCAGCAGTCTCGACAGCCACCCTGGGACCCAGTACTTC. Protein sequence: CASSLDSHPGTQYF.